This T cell receptor beta chain was observed in a study of OX40 agonist ivuxolimab in advanced cancers. Study overall: Ivuxolimab, which is an agonistic anti-OX40 (CD134) antibody, was administered to the patients.

Germline values: CDR1 SGHTA, CDR2 FQGNSA. The length of the CDR3 is 15 residues. V lost 0 bases and J lost 0, with 6 bases in between. Repertoires were generated with immunoSEQ multiplex PCR, while TCRdb's copy carries only in-frame clones and drops some. Of roughly 24,000 clones listed, approximately 85% were seen once; the top ten hold roughly 33%. The rearrangement uses TRBV7-2 and TRBJ2-1; D is uncertain. Sequences were derived from CD4+ or CD8+ T cells sorted from blood, sampled in a trial of the OX40 agonist ivuxolimab. This receptor was identified in an adult with an advanced solid tumor such as melanoma, head and neck, liver or kidney cancer. The CDR3 is CASSLAGFSYNEQFF. The CDR3 DNA reads TGTGCCAGCAGCTTAGCAGGTTTCTCCTACAATGAGCAGTTCTTC.